The 8 T cell receptor beta chains below all came from one sample that was sequenced in a study of T cell repertoires in cytomegalovirus infection (dated by TCRdb to between 2018 and 2021). The instrument given in TCRdb is Illumina HiSeq 1500. TCRdb cleaned the public reads at Q25 with fastp, built clones with MiXCR and kept in-frame beta chains. Rows with a matching CDR3 protein are joined into one entry that keeps the most common DNA and genes. The table for this sample lists about 250,000 distinct CDR3 sequences; 15% to 20% of them were counted only once. Less than 60% of the sample belongs to the ten largest clones. The specimen sequenced was CD8+ T cells from PBMCs. The receptors here all came from a human donor in good health (CMV status not recorded). Some clones in this sample may be carry-over from other donors' samples.

In its sample, this clonotype was seen a few times. The rearrangement links TRBV6-6 to TRBJ2-1, with D perhaps TRBD2 (6 bases). The CDR3 extends over 16 amino acids. Per the germline V gene, CDR1 is MNHNY and CDR2 is SVGAGI (reference sequence). With 0 bases removed from V and 6 bases from J, the gap between germline ends came to 15 bases. The CDR3 loop reads CASSYSKNPGGNEQFF. DNA for the CDR3: TGTGCCAGCAGTTACTCAAAGAACCCCGGGGGCAATGAGCAGTTCTTC.

This clonotype turned up a few times. V is TRBV6-2 or TRBV6-3 and J is TRBJ2-7, with D hard to call. The ends were cut back, 5 bases at V and 2 bases at J, with 4 bases in the middle. Germline lookup yields CDR1 MNHEY and CDR2 SVGEGT. The length of the CDR3 is 11 residues. The CDR3 nucleotides are TGTGCCAGCAGTATAGCCTACGAGCAGTACTTC. Translating gives CASSIAYEQYF.

In this sample, this clonotype turned up many times. The chain combines TRBV19 with TRBJ1-5, with D hard to call. The CDR3 totals 16 residues. Trimming took 1 base from V and 3 from J, leaving 13 bases between them. Germline CDR1 LNHDA, CDR2 SQIVND (reference sequence). CDR3 in amino acids: CASSIGGFYHNQPQHF. The CDR3 bases are TGTGCCAGTAGTATAGGCGGGTTTTATCACAATCAGCCCCAGCATTTT.

The rearrangement links TRBV7-9 to TRBJ1-1; 11 bases map to TRBD1. CDR3 length equals 17 residues. Germline loops: CDR1 SEHNR, CDR2 FQNEAQ (reference sequence). The V and J ends lost 0 bases and 4 bases, in that order; junction bases with no gene match: 7. This CDR3 reads CASSLARGQGAGTEAFF. The CDR3 nucleotides are TGTGCCAGCAGCTTAGCGAGAGGACAGGGGGCGGGCACTGAAGCTTTCTTT.

The chain has TRBV4-1 and TRBJ1-5; D remains unclear. The CDR3 runs to 15 residues. CDR1 and CDR2 (germline): MGHRA, YSYEKL. With 1 base removed from V and 3 bases from J, the gap between germline ends came to 10 bases. In DNA, the CDR3 is TGCGCCAGCAGCCAAGTATCGGAGCCCAATCAGCCCCAGCATTTT. The encoded protein is CASSQVSEPNQPQHF.

Ten or more counts support this clonotype. This rearrangement joins TRBV7-6 to TRBJ2-1, with D tentatively TRBD1 or TRBD2 (6 bases each). Trimming shortened V by 5 bases and J by 6 bases, and 23 bases separated the two germline ends. The CDR3 runs to 17 residues. The germline V gene has CDR1 SGHVS and CDR2 FNYEAQ. The CDR3 coding sequence is TGTGCCAGCAGCCCTAGCGCAACTAGAGGGGGGCCCAATGAGCAGTTCTTC. Translating gives CASSPSATRGGPNEQFF.

The rearrangement joins TRBV7-9 to TRBJ2-5; TRBD1 aligns across 7 bases. Germline V gene sequence: CDR1 SEHNR, CDR2 FQNEAQ (reference sequence). V was clipped by 7 bases and J by 2 bases; unmatched bases: 4. This CDR3 has 13 amino acids. The CDR3 here is CASTQGVQETQYF. The CDR3 DNA reads as TGTGCCAGCACTCAGGGGGTACAAGAGACCCAGTACTTC.

The chain employs TRBV27 and TRBJ2-2, with no clear D. The CDR3 sequence is 13 residues long. The V gene lost 8 bases and the J gene lost 4 bases, with 11 bases spanning the gap. Germline V gene data show CDR1 as MNHEY and CDR2 as SMNVEV (reference sequence). The CDR3 spells CASRAMATGELFF. CDR3 bases: TGTGCCAGCCGAGCGATGGCCACCGGGGAGCTGTTTTTT.